This TCR beta chain was obtained from a study of shared clonotypes between healthy human individuals. Looking at the study overall: A donor's plate count was three for CD4 naive and three for CD4 memory; CD8 naive had two and CD8 memory one.

CDR1 and CDR2 (germline): SGHAT, FQDESV (reference sequence). This CDR3 comprises 13 residues. Study-wide results and limits: It was the non-shared clonotypes that had lower generation probabilities than clonotypes shared by all four donors.

As concerns this clone: Its antigen is currently unknown. One end of the junction does not line up with germline, which may come from a read error.

Genomic DNA from each subset was divided evenly over several immunoSEQ plates. The assay was immunoSEQ multiplex PCR, and TCRdb's table has in-frame clones only and misses some. Among a few million clones listed, approximately 95% were seen once. The material sequenced was naive CD4+ T cells from PBMCs. The subset denotes: CD45RA+ positively selected. The chain is built from TRBV11-1 and TRBJ2-7; 7 bases fit TRBD2. The sequence came from a man younger than 35 in good health. Some clones in this sample may be carry-over from other donors' samples. In DNA, the CDR3 is TGTGCCAGCAGCACCCGCCCGCGCGGGGGACGGATCTTC. Translating gives CASSTRPRGGRIF.